This note documents a single T cell receptor (beta chain) sequence. Negative isolation yielded CD8+ and CD4+ T cells; FACS enriched TEMRA cells. The data were obtained in a study of CD8 T cells in Susac syndrome. RNA in amounts of about 0.45 to 1 ug was reverse transcribed with random hexamers. TCRdb re-called the immunoSEQ multiplex PCR reads with MiXCR, one entry per CDR3 protein. The data contain about 140,000 distinct CDR3 sequences, roughly 95% of them seen just once; the ten biggest clones take up about 0.11%. The sequencing input was CD4+ T cells from PBMCs. The clonotype was recovered from a human donor with multiple sclerosis.

Here the CDR3 DNA reads TGTGCCAGCAGCCAAGATTGGGGGCTCGTTAATGAAAAACTGTTTTTT. Translating it yields CASSQDWGLVNEKLFF. V and J are TRBV3-1 and TRBJ1-4; tentatively, D is TRBD1 (6 bases). CDR3 size: 16 residues. The germline V gene has CDR1 LGHDT and CDR2 YNNKEL (reference sequence). The V gene lost 0 bases and the J gene lost 4 bases, with 12 bases spanning the gap.